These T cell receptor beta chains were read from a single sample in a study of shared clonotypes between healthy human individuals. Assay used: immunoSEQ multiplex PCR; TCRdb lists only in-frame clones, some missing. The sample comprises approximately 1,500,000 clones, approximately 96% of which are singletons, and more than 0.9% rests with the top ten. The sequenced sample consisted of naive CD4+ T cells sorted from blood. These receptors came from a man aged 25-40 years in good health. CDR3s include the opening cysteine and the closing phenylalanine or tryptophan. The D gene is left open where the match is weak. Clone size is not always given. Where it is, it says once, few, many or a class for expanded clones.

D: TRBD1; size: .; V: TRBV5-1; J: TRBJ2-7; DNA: TGCGCCAGCAGCCGGGGACAGGTGGGCTACGAGCAGTACTTC; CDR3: CASSRGQVGYEQYF
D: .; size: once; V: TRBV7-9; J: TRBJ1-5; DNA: TGTGCCAGCAGCTTAGCAAGTAATCAGCCCCAGCATTTT; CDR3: CASSLASNQPQHF
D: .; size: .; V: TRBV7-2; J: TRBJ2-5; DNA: TGTGCCAGCAGCCAGGGTCCCGGCGTATCTCGGAGGAGCCGTTACTTC; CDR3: CASSQGPGVSRRSRYF
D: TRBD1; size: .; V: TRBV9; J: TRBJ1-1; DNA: TGTGCCAGCAGCGTAGGAATGGGACAGGGGGCCACTGAAGCTTTCTTT; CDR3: CASSVGMGQGATEAFF
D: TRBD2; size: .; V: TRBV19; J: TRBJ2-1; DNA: TGTGCCAGTAGCGGGACTACGGAGCAGTTCTTC; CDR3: CASSGTTEQFF
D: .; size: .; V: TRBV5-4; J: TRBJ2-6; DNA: TGTGCCAGCAGCCCATTATCTTCACAGGGTTCAGGGGCCAACGTCCTGACTTTC; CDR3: CASSPLSSQGSGANVLTF
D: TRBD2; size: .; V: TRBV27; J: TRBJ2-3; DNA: TGTGCCAGCAGTTTACGGCGGGAGGGCCCCACAGATACGCAGTATTTT; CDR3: CASSLRREGPTDTQYF
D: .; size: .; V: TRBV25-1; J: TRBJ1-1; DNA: TGTGCCAGCAGCCCACGGGGTTACACTGAAGCTTTCTTT; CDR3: CASSPRGYTEAFF
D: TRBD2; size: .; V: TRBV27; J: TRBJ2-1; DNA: TGTGCCAGCAGTTTACTAGCGGGAGTATTCAATGAGCAGTTCTTC; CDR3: CASSLLAGVFNEQFF
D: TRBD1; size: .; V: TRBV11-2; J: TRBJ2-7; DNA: TGTGCCAGCAGCTTAATGACAGGGGCCCCCTACGAGCAGTACTTC; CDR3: CASSLMTGAPYEQYF
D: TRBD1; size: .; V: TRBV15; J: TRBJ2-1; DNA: TGTGCCACCAGCGAAAAATTACGGGACAGCAATGAGCAGTTCTTC; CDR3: CATSEKLRDSNEQFF
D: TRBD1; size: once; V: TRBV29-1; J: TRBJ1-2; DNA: TGCAGCGGCCAGGACAGGGGGCGCGGAGGCTACACCTTC; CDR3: CSGQDRGRGGYTF
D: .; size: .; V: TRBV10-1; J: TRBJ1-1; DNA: TGCGCCAGCAGTGAAATGGCGGGTATGGGCCCTGGGACTGAAGCTTTCTTT; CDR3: CASSEMAGMGPGTEAFF
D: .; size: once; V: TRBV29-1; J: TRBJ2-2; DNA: TGCAGCGTGAAGAAAGTTACGGGCGGGGAGCTGTTTTTT; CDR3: CSVKKVTGGELFF
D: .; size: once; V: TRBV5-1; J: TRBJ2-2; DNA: TGCGCCAGCAGCTTGGTCCCTGGCGGAAACACCGGGGAGCTGTTTTTT; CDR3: CASSLVPGGNTGELFF
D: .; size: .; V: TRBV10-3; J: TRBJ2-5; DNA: TGTGCCATCAGTCCGGAGGGGGCCGGCGAGACCCAGTACTTC; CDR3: CAISPEGAGETQYF
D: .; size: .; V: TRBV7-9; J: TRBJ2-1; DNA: TGTGCCAGCAGGAGAGCTAGCGCCTTTCACAATGAGCAGTTCTTC; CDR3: CASRRASAFHNEQFF
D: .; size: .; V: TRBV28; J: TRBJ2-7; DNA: TGTGCCAGCAGTATCCGACTTTCCGGGGAGCAGTACTTC; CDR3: CASSIRLSGEQYF
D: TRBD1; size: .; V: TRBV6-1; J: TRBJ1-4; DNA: TGTGCCAGCCAAGTGGGACAGGGTTATGAAAAACTGTTTTTT; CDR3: CASQVGQGYEKLFF
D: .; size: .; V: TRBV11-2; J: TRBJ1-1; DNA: TGTGCCAGCAGCTTAAACTATATGAACACTGAAGCTTTCTTT; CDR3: CASSLNYMNTEAFF
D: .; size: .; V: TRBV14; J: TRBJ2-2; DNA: TGTGCCAGCAGCCAAGTTCTCGCCGGGGAGCTGTTTTTT; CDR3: CASSQVLAGELFF
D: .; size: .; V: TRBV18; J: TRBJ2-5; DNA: TGTGCCAGCTCACCACTCTCTGGACAGCTCCAAGAGACCCAGTACTTC; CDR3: CASSPLSGQLQETQYF
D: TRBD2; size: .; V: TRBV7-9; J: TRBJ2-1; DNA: TGTGCCAGCAGGAGTACCGGGACTAGCGGGATGGGGCAGTTCTTC; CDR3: CASRSTGTSGMGQFF
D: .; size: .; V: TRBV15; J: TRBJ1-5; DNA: TGTGCCACCAGCAGAGATTTGGGAAGCAATCAGCCCCAGCATTTT; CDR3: CATSRDLGSNQPQHF
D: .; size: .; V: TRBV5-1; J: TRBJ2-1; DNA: TGCGCCAGCAGCTTGGCACGGGATGGGGGTGAGCAGTTCTTC; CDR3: CASSLARDGGEQFF
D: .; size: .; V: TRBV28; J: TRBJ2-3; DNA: TGTGCCAGCAGTCTCAGGAGCACAGATACGCAGTATTTT; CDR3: CASSLRSTDTQYF
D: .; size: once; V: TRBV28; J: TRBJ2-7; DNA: TGTGCCAGCAGTTTATTCTCGGGGAATTGGGACTTC; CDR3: CASSLFSGNWDF
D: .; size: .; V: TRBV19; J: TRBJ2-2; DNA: TGTGCCAGTACCAGGGGCACCGGGGAGCTGTTTTTT; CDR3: CASTRGTGELFF
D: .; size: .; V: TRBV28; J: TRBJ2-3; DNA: TGTGCCACCAACTCCGTGGCAGACTCCTTTAGGGGTACTACGCAGTATTTT; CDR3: CATNSVADSFRGTTQYF
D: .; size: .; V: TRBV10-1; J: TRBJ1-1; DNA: TGCGCCAGCAGTGCGGGCGGCGGGCGGTACACTGAAGCTTTCTTT; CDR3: CASSAGGGRYTEAFF